These T cell receptor beta chains were read from a single sample in a study of T cells after somatic rescue of genetic block. Method: immunoSEQ multiplex PCR; TCRdb's copy keeps in-frame clones and lacks some. The table records 55,000 to 75,000 clones, 85% to 95% of them present only once. The sample taken for sequencing was peripheral blood mononuclear cells (PBMCs). These receptor sequences come from a man aged 40-50 years. Each CDR3 is given without its conserved first and last residue. Clone size, where shown, is once, few, many, or a class for clones that have expanded.

clone size | J gene | V gene | CDR3 protein
. | TRBJ2-1 | TRBV7-9 | ASSPRQGPYNEQF
. | TRBJ2-5 | TRBV5-8 | ASSLEGAAQETQY
. | TRBJ1-2 | TRBV6-1 | ASSASWSHGYT
. | TRBJ1-4 | TRBV19 | ASSVSATNEKLF
. | TRBJ2-7 | TRBV19 | ATHPRDGSYEQY
. | TRBJ2-3 | TRBV18 | ASSPWGVVDTDTQY
. | TRBJ1-1 | TRBV7-3 | ASSRDRNTEAF
. | TRBJ2-7 | TRBV28 | ASSFLGNEQY
. | TRBJ2-3 | TRBV29-1 | SVSASNRGLTDTQY
. | TRBJ1-6 | TRBV4-1 | ASSLGDNSPLH
. | TRBJ1-1 | TRBV29-1 | SVGSGLNTEAF
. | TRBJ2-1 | TRBV11-3 | ASSRRQGAGVRDEQF
. | TRBJ2-7 | TRBV28 | ASSLSGKSYEQY
. | TRBJ2-5 | TRBV2 | ASNWGLETQY
. | TRBJ1-4 | TRBV18 | ASSPRLSPVEEKLF
. | TRBJ1-6 | TRBV19 | ASSSGTGGYSPLH
. | TRBJ2-1 | TRBV15 | ATSGSGAIGNEQF
. | TRBJ2-6 | TRBV19 | ASSIRGSGANVLT
. | TRBJ1-2 | TRBV5-1 | ASSVRSDPRYGYT
. | TRBJ2-4 | TRBV4-1 | ASSQVSSGLAKNIQY
once | TRBJ2-2 | TRBV5-8 | ASSLEGFMNTGELF
. | TRBJ2-1 | TRBV11-1 | ASSPGGGPFYNEQF
. | TRBJ2-7 | TRBV5-1 | ASSWGNDRLTSYEQY
few | TRBJ1-2 | TRBV4-3 | ASSQDWGVNYGYT
. | TRBJ2-7 | TRBV10-3 | AISEQGGYEQY
. | TRBJ1-5 | TRBV27 | ASSFEGRNQPQH
. | TRBJ2-5 | TRBV14 | ASSQETSGSPGETQY
. | TRBJ2-7 | TRBV14 | ASSQGRLGYEQY
. | TRBJ2-5 | TRBV6-6 | ASSYERTGTQY
. | TRBJ2-7 | TRBV5-5 | ASSQAGETGEQY
. | TRBJ1-4 | TRBV6-1 | ASSRGHNEKLF
. | TRBJ1-6 | TRBV6-5 | ASSYVANSPLH
. | TRBJ2-5 | TRBV5-4 | ASSHGLAGDTQY
. | TRBJ2-5 | TRBV7-7 | ASSQRWGVQETQY
. | TRBJ1-6 | TRBV19 | ASGITGTANSPLH
. | TRBJ1-2 | TRBV19 | ASSRDRTFYGYT
. | TRBJ1-5 | TRBV28 | ASTRGRDEQPQH
. | TRBJ1-1 | TRBV6-5 | ASSNPGPEGTEAF
. | TRBJ1-4 | TRBV14 | ASSQGGPGTNEKLF
. | TRBJ1-2 | TRBV28 | ASSLKLGYGYT
. | TRBJ1-2 | TRBV5-1 | ASSLGGRGDGYT
once | TRBJ2-7 | TRBV19 | ASSMTGYEQY